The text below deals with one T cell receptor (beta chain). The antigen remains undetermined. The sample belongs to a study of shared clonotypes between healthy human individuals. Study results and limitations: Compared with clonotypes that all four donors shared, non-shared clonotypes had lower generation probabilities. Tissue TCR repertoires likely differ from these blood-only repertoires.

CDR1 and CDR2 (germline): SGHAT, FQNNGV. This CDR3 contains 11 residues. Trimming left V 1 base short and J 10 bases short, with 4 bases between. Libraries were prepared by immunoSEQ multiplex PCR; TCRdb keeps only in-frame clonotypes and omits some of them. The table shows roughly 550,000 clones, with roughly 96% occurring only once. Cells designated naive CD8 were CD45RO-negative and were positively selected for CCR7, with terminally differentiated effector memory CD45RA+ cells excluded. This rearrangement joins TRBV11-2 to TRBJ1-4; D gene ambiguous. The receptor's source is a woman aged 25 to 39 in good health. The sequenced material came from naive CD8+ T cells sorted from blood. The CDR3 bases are TGTGCCAGCAGCTTAGGGGGAAAACTGTTTTTT. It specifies CASSLGGKLFF.